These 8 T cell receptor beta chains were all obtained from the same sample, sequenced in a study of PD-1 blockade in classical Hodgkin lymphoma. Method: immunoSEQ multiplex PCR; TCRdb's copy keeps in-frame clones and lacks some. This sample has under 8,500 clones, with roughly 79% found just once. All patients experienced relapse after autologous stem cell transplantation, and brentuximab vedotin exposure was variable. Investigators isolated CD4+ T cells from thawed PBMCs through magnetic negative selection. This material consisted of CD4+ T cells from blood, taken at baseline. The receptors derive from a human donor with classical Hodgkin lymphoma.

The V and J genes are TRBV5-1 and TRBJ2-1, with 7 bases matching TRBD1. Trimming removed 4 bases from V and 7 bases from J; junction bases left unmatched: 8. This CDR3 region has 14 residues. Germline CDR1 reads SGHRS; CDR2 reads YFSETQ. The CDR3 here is CASSMGQPLNEQFF. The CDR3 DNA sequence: TGCGCCAGCAGCATGGGACAGCCTCTAAATGAGCAGTTCTTC.

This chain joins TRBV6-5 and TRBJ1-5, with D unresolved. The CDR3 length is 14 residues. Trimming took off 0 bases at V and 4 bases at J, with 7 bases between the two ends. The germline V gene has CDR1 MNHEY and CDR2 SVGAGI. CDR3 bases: TGTGCCAGCAGTTACTCGATGACAAATCAGCCCCAGCATTTT. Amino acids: CASSYSMTNQPQHF.

The CDR3 region has the DNA TGTGCCAGCAGCTTGGGAGCCGATTATCAGCCCCAGCATTTT. This gives the protein CASSLGADYQPQHF. The chain couples TRBV7-2 to TRBJ1-5; D remains ambiguous. V was pared by 3 bases and J by 5 bases, with 11 bases between. This CDR3 contains 14 residues. Germline-derived CDR1 and CDR2 are SGHTA and FQGNSA.

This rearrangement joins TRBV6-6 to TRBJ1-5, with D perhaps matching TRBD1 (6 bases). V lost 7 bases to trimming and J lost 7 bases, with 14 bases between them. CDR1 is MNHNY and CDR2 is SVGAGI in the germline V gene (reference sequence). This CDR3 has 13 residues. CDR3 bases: TGTGCCAGCACCGACAGGATAGGGCAGCCCCAGCATTTT. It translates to CASTDRIGQPQHF.

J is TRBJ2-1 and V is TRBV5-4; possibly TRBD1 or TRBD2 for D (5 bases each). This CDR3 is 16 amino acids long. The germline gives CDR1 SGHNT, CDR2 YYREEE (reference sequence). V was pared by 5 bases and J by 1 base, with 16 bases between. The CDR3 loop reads CASSPVRGLSYNEQFF. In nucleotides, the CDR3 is TGTGCCAGCAGTCCCGTGAGGGGCCTGTCCTACAATGAGCAGTTCTTC.

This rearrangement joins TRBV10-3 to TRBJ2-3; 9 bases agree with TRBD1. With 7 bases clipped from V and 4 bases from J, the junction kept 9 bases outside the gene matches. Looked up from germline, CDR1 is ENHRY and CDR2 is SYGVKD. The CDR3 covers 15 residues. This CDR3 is CAITQNRGPADTQYF. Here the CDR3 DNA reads TGTGCCATCACCCAGAACAGGGGGCCTGCAGATACGCAGTATTTT.

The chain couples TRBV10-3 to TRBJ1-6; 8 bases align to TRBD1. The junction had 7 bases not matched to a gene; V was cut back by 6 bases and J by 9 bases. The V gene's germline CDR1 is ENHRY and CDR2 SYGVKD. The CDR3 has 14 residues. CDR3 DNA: TGTGCCATCAGGGAGACAGGGGAAACTTCACCCCTCCACTTT. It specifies CAIRETGETSPLHF.

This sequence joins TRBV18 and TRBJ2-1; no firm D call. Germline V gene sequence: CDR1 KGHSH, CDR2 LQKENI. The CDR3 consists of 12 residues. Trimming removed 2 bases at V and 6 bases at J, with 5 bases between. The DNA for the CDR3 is TGTGCCAGCTCACCAGCTAGCAATGAGCAGTTCTTC. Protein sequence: CASSPASNEQFF.